This record concerns one T cell receptor beta chain sequence. The data are from a study of cytomegalovirus exposure and HLA in healthy donors. Sequenced by immunoSEQ multiplex PCR; TCRdb stores in-frame clones only, minus some. The sample records about 120,000 clones, nearly 90% being singletons. The ends lost 1 base at V and 8 bases at J; junction bases unmatched: 21. The V gene's germline CDR1 is SGHTS and CDR2 YDEGEE. The CDR3 loop spans 19 amino acids. The receptor was isolated from a woman aged 18 to 35 in good health and CMV-seronegative. The chain joins TRBV5-8 to TRBJ2-1, with 7 bases identical to TRBD1. The specimen sequenced was PBMCs. The CDR3 sequence: CASSLHYYSGRGIFYEQFF. The CDR3 DNA reads TGTGCCAGCAGCTTGCATTATTATTCGGGCAGGGGGATTTTCTATGAGCAGTTCTTC.